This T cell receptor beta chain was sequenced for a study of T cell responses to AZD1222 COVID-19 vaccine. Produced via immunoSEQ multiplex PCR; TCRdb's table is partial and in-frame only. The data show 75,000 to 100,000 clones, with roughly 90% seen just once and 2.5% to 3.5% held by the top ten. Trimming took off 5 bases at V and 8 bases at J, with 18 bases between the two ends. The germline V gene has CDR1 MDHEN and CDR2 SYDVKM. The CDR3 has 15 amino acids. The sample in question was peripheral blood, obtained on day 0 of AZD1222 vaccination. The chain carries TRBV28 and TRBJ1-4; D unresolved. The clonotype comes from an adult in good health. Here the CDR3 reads CASSLVARHREKLFF. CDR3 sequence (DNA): TGTGCCAGCAGTCTGGTCGCGCGACATCGGGAAAAACTGTTTTTT.